The TCR beta chain under discussion was sequenced for a study of cytomegalovirus exposure and HLA in healthy donors. The study, taken as a whole, reports: Several of the most significant clusters were apparently associated with common viral pathogens in a later analysis. Across donors, sequencing depth was assumed by presence/absence analyses to be roughly uniform.

This PCR relied on a set of 60 Vbeta primers and 13 Jbeta primers. Using immunoSEQ multiplex PCR, the repertoire was profiled, and TCRdb retains in-frame clones only, with some absent. The sample records 180,000 or so clones, about four fifths being singletons. On this clone: Its antigen remains unknown.

The germline CDR1 and CDR2 sequences are SGHRS and YFSETQ. Trimming shortened V by 4 bases and J by 5 bases, and 12 bases separated the two germline ends. There are 13 residues in the CDR3. This chain joins TRBV5-1 and TRBJ2-5, with D possibly TRBD2 on 6 matching bases. Material for sequencing was PBMCs. This TCR derives from a woman aged 25 to 39 in good health and CMV-seronegative. The CDR3 bases are TGCGCCAGCAGCCGGGGGTCGGAGGAGACCCAGTACTTC. Its translation is CASSRGSEETQYF.